The TCR beta chain under discussion was sequenced for a study of a mutant IDH1 vaccine in newly diagnosed glioma. The assay was immunoSEQ multiplex PCR, and TCRdb's table has in-frame clones only and misses some. The sample lists roughly 39,000 clones, approximately 85% occurring once. Time point indicated: week 5, during vaccination. Vaccination used 300 ug of mutant IDH1 20-mer peptide per dose, with topical imiquimod. Note on this clone: The antigen remains unidentified.

J lost 6 bases, V lost 4 bases, and 4 bases had no gene match. The germline gives CDR1 SGHTA, CDR2 FQGNSA. The CDR3 totals 14 residues. The chain couples TRBV7-2 to TRBJ2-3; 10 bases map to TRBD1. The sequencing here drew on PBMCs, taken from a glioma patient whose treatment included an IDH1 peptide vaccine. This TCR was recovered from a middle-aged man with glioma. The CDR3 protein is CASSSTGGADTQYF. Here the CDR3 DNA reads TGTGCCAGCAGCTCGACAGGGGGCGCGGATACGCAGTATTTT.